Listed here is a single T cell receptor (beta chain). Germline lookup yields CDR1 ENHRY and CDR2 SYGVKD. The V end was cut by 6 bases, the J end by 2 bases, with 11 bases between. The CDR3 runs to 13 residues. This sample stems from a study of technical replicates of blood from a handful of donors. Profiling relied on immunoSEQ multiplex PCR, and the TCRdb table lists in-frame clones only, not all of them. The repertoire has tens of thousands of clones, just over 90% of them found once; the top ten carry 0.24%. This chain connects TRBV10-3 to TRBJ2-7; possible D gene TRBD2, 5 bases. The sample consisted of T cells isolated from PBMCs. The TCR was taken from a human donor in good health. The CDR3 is CAIRASRTYEQYF. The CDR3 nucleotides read TGTGCCATCAGGGCTAGCCGAACCTACGAGCAGTACTTC.